This TCR beta chain was sequenced for a study of PD-1 blockade in classical Hodgkin lymphoma. Study-wide findings and caveats: Nothing has yet pinned down what causes the repertoire differences, possibly disease activity or prior therapy.

Time point specified: newly diagnosed, previously untreated cHL patient sample. A remark on this clone: Its antigen is currently unknown.

Repertoires were generated with immunoSEQ multiplex PCR, while TCRdb's copy carries only in-frame clones and drops some. The data hold 30,000 to 35,000 clones, with 94% observed a single time. The sequenced sample consisted of peripheral blood mononuclear cells (PBMCs). This TCR was recovered from a human donor with classical Hodgkin lymphoma.

The CDR3 here is CASSPGRSRGKYNEQFF. In DNA, the CDR3 is TGTGCCAGCAGCCCGGGGAGGTCCAGGGGAAAGTACAATGAGCAGTTCTTC. The J gene is TRBJ2-1, the V gene TRBV14, with D possibly called TRBD1 or TRBD2 (6 bases each). Germline V lookup: CDR1 SGHDN, CDR2 FVKESK. The CDR3 contains 17 residues. The V and J ends lost 4 bases and 4 bases respectively, with 20 bases between them.